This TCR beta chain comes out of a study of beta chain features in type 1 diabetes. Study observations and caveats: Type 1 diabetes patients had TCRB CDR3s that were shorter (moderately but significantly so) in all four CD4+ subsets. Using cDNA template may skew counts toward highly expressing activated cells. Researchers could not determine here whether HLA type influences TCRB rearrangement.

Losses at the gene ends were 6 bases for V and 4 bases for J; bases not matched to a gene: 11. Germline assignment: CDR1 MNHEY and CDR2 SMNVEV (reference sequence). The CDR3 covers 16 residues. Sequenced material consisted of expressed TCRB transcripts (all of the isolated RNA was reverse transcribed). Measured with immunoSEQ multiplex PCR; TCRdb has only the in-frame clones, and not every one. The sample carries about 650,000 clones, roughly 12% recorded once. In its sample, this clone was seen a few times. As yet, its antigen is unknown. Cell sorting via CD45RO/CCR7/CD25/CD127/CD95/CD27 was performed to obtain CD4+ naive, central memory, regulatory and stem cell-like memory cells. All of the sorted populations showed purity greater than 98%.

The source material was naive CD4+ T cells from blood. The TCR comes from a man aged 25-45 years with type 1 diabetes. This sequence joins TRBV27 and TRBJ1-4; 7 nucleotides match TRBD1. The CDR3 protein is CASRVFSTGLNEKLFF. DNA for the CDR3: TGTGCCAGCAGAGTTTTCTCGACAGGGCTTAATGAAAAACTGTTTTTT.